The present TCR beta chain was sequenced within a study of shared clonotypes between healthy human individuals. Measured with immunoSEQ multiplex PCR; TCRdb has only the in-frame clones, and not every one. The table lists more than 1.2 million clones, approximately 98.5% of them singletons. The origin of this receptor is a man under 40 in good health. The material sequenced was naive CD4+ T cells sorted from blood. Subset indicated: CD45RA+ positively selected.

For the CDR3, the DNA is TGTGCCAGCAGCACAAATCCGGGACAGATTAGCAATCAGCCCCAGCATTTT. Amino acid sequence: CASSTNPGQISNQPQHF. The genes are TRBV28 and TRBJ1-5, with 7 bases matching TRBD1. The CDR3 sequence is 17 residues long. The germline V gene encodes CDR1 MDHEN and CDR2 SYDVKM. Trimming took 6 bases from V and 0 from J; bases not matched to a gene: 11.